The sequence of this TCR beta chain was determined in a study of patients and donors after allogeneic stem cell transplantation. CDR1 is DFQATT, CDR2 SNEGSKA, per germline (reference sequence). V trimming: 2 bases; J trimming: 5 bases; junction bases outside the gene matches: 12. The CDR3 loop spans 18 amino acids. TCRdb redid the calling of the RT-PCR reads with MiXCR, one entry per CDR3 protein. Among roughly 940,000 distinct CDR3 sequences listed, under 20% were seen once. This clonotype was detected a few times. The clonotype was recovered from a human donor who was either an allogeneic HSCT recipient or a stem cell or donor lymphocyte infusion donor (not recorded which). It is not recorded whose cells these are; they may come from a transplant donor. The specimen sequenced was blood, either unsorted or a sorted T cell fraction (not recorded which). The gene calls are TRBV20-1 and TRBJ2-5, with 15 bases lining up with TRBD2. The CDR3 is CSARSTGLAGGPGETQYF. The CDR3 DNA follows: TGCAGTGCTAGATCTACAGGACTAGCGGGGGGGCCAGGGGAGACCCAGTACTTC.